This passage covers 8 T cell receptor beta chains from one sample sequenced in a study of identical twins. TCRdb re-derived calls from the 5' RACE reads in MiXCR, one entry per CDR3 protein. The sample shows approximately 680,000 distinct CDR3 sequences, roughly 7.2% of them seen only once. This same sample was also part of a study on yellow fever vaccine responses in identical twins.

The source material was PBMCs. The receptors come from a woman between 18 and 29 years old in good health.

This clonotype was seen a handful of times. The chain is built from TRBV11-2 and TRBJ2-2; D is unclear. Germline V CDR1 and CDR2: SGHAT, FQNNGV. Trimming stripped 1 base from V and 8 bases from J, with 11 bases between. This CDR3 has 14 amino acids. In nucleotides, the CDR3 is TGTGCCAGCAGCTTAGTGCTCGAAGGGGGGGAGCTGTTTTTT. Its translation: CASSLVLEGGELFF.

This clonotype was counted many times. The CDR3 coding sequence is TGTGCCAGCAGCTTAGGCACGGGCTATGGCTACACCTTC. This sequence encodes CASSLGTGYGYTF. V gene TRBV7-9 combines with J gene TRBJ1-2; no clear D gene. V lost 1 base and J 4 bases, leaving 7 bases between the germline ends. This CDR3 has 13 amino acids. Germline V CDR1 and CDR2: SEHNR, FQNEAQ (reference sequence).

This clonotype showed up just a few times. The chain is built from TRBV20-1 and TRBJ2-3, with 9 bases aligning to TRBD1. Germline V gene data show CDR1 as DFQATT and CDR2 as SNEGSKA (reference sequence). Trimming took 6 bases from V and 1 from J; bases not matched to a gene: 11. The CDR3 length is 16 residues. This CDR3 is CSAPDRGRSGTDTQYF. The DNA of the CDR3 is TGCAGTGCCCCGGACAGGGGCCGCTCAGGCACAGATACGCAGTATTTT.

This clonotype has ten or more counts. This chain connects TRBV25-1 to TRBJ2-7, with a possible D match to TRBD1 (7 bases). The CDR3 covers 16 residues. Germline V gives CDR1 MGHDK, CDR2 SYGVNS. V was pared by 0 bases and J by 2 bases, with 14 bases between. CDR3 in amino acids: CASSEYGRTGTYEQYF. CDR3 bases: TGTGCCAGCAGTGAATATGGGAGGACAGGTACCTACGAGCAGTACTTC.

This clonotype was seen repeatedly, ten times or more. This chain joins TRBV3-1 and TRBJ2-7; 9 nucleotides agree with TRBD2. The germline V gene encodes CDR1 LGHDT and CDR2 YNNKEL (reference sequence). This CDR3 is 16 amino acids long. V shed 1 base and J 4 bases; nucleotides not matched to a gene: 8. Here the CDR3 DNA reads TGTGCCAGCAGCCAAGCTGGTAGCGGGAGTTTTTACGAGCAGTACTTC. Translation gives CASSQAGSGSFYEQYF.

The table lists this clonotype with a few counts. The rearrangement joins TRBV6-5 to TRBJ2-7, with D tentatively TRBD1 (6 bases). V was cut by 2 bases and J by 3 bases, with 14 bases left in between. The CDR3 is 15 amino acids. The V gene's germline CDR1 is MNHEY and CDR2 SVGAGI. The CDR3 bases are TGTGCCAGCAGTTACACGGGACACAGGGACTACGAGCAGTACTTC. Translating gives CASSYTGHRDYEQYF.

This rearrangement joins TRBV7-9 to TRBJ2-3; no clear D. CDR3 length equals 15 residues. Germline CDR1 is SEHNR and CDR2 is FQNEAQ (reference sequence). V was pared by 5 bases and J by 3 bases, with 15 bases between. The CDR3 sequence: CASSLLGLETDTQYF. In nucleotides, the CDR3 is TGTGCCAGCAGCCTCCTAGGTTTGGAGACAGATACGCAGTATTTT.

This clonotype was observed a few times. The chain joins TRBV6-2 or TRBV6-3 to TRBJ2-7, with 9 bases fitting TRBD2. Germline CDR1 and CDR2: MNHEY and SVGEGT. After removal of 11 bases from V and 3 bases from J, the junction contained 14 bases not matched to a gene. The CDR3 contains 15 residues. For the CDR3, the DNA is TGTGCCTCCCCCCAAACGCTAGCGGGGCACTACGAGCAGTACTTC. Protein product: CASPQTLAGHYEQYF.